A single T cell receptor beta chain is shown here with its context. Its antigen is currently unknown. The germline V and J ends were trimmed by 4 bases and 3 bases, with 8 bases remaining between them. The CDR3 is made up of 13 amino acids. Looked up from germline, CDR1 is SGHDN and CDR2 is FVKESK. Unique molecular identifiers were incorporated when the TCRbeta library was constructed. One entry per CDR3 protein results from TCRdb running MiXCR on the PCR reads. The sample includes around 700,000 distinct CDR3 sequences, over 10% of them seen just once. The data were taken from a study of T-cell reconstitution after alpha-beta-depleted transplantation in children. Study results and caveats: Alpha-beta T cells about two months after transplant reportedly derived from several hundred expanded graft clones.

This clonotype was obtained from a girl aged 2-10 years with congenital amegakaryocytic thrombocytopenia, due to receive a stem cell transplant. Sample: PBMCs, taken before TCRalphabeta/CD19-depleted stem cell transplant. This chain joins TRBV14 and TRBJ2-3, with D maybe TRBD1 (5 bases). In DNA form, the CDR3 reads TGTGCCAGCAGCCGGGGCAGAACAGATACGCAGTATTTT. Protein sequence: CASSRGRTDTQYF.